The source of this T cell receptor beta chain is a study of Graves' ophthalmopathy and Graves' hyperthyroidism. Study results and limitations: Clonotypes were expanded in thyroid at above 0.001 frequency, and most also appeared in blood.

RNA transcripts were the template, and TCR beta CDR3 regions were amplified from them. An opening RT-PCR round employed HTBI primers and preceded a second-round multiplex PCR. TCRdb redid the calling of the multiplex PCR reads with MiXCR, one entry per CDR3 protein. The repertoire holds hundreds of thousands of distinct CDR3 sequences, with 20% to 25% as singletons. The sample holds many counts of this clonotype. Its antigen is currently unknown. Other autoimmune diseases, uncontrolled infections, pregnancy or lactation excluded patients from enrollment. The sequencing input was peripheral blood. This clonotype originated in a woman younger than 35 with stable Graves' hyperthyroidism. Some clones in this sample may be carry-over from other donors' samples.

The CDR3 region has the DNA TGTGCCAGCAGTTTTCCCCCGCGACAGGTTGAGGGACAGCCCCAGCATTTT. As protein: CASSFPPRQVEGQPQHF. This chain links TRBV12-3 or TRBV12-4 with TRBJ1-5, with a tentative D call TRBD1 (6 bases). CDR3 length equals 17 residues. Trimming took 3 bases from V and 7 from J, leaving 22 bases between them.